This T cell receptor (beta chain) was recovered during a study of blood T cell repertoires in COVID-19. Study in general: The study drew acute and convalescent COVID-19 samples from the United States, Italy and Spain.

Original analysis: The assay estimated nucleated cells by amplifying reference gene primers. Method: immunoSEQ multiplex PCR; TCRdb's copy keeps in-frame clones and lacks some. V, J and clone size derive from that table, while D and trimming were established from the DNA sequence. The sample lists about 170,000 clones, about 93% occurring once. This receptor was identified in a woman aged 50 to 60 with acute or convalescent COVID-19. Sequences were obtained from peripheral blood.

CDR3 sequence (DNA): TGTGCCAGCAGCCTTGGGACTCGAAATGAGCAGTTCTTC. Amino acids: CASSLGTRNEQFF. This rearrangement joins TRBV7-9 to TRBJ2-1, with TRBD2 as a possible D gene (6 bases). CDR1 is SEHNR, CDR2 FQNEAQ, per germline (reference sequence). V was clipped by 5 bases and J by 7 bases, with 12 bases between them. This CDR3 spans 13 amino acids.